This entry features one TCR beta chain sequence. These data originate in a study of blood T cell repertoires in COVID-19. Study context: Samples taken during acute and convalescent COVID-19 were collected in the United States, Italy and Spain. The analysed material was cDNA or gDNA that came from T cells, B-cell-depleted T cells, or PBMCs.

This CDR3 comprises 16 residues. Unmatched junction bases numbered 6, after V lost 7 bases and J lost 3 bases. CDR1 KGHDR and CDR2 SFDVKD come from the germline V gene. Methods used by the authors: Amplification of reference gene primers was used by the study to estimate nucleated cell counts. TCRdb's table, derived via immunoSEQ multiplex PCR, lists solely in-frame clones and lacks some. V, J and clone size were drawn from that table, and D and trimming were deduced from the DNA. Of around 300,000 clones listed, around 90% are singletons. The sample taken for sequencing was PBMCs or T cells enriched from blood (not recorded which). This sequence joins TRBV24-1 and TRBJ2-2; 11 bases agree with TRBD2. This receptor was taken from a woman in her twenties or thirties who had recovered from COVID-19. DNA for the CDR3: TGTGCCACCAGCGGCACTAGCGGGAGCCACACCGGGGAGCTGTTTTTT. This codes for CATSGTSGSHTGELFF.